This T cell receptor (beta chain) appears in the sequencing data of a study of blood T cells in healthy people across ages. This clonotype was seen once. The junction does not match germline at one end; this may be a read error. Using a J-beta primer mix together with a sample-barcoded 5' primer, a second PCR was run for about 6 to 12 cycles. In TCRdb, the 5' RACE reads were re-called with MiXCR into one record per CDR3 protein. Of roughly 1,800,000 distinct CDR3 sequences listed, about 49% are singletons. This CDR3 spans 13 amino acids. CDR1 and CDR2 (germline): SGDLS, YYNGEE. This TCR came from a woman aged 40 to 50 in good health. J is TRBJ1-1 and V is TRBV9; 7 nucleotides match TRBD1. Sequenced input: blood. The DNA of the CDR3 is TGTGCCCGCAGCGTCCTAGGGGGCTCTGAAGCTTTCTTT. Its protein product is CARSVLGGSEAFF.